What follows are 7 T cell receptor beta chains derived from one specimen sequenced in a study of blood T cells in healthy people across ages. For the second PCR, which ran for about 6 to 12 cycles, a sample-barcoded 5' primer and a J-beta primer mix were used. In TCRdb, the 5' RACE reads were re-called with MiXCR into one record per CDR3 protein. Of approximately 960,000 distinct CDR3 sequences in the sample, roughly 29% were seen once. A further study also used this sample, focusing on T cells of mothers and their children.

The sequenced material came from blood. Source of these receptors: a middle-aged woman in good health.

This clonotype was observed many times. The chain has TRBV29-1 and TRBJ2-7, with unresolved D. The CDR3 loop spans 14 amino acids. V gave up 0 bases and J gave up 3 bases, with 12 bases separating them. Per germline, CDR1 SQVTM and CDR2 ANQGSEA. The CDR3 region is CSVEDRRRSYEQYF. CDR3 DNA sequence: TGCAGCGTTGAAGATCGTAGAAGAAGCTACGAGCAGTACTTC.

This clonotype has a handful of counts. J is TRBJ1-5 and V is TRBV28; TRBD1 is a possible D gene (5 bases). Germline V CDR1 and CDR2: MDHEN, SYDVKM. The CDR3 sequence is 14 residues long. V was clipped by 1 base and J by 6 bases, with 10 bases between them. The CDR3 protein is CASSLFGAGQPQHF. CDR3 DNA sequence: TGTGCCAGCAGTTTATTTGGGGCGGGTCAGCCCCAGCATTTT. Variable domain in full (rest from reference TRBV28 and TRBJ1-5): DVKVTQSSRYLVKRTGEKVFLECVQDMDHENMFWYRQDPGLGLRLIYFSYDVKMKEKGDIPEGYSVSREKKERFSLILESASTNQTSMYLCASSLFGAGQPQHFGDGTRLSIL.

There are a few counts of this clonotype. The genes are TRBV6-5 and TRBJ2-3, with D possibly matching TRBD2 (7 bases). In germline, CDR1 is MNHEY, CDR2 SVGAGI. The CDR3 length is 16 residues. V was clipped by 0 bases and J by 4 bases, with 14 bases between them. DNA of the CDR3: TGTGCCAGCAGTTACTCGGGCGCGGGGGCCCCAGATACGCAGTATTTT. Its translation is CASSYSGAGAPDTQYF.

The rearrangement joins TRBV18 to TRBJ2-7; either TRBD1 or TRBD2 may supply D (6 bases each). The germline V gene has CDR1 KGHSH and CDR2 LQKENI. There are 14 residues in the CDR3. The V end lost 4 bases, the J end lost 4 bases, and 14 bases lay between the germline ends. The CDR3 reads CASSLTGAWYEQYF. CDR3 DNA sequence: TGTGCCAGCTCACTCACGGGGGCCTGGTACGAGCAGTACTTC. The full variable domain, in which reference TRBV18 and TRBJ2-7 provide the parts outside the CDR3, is NAGVMQNPRHLVRRRGQEARLRCSPMKGHSHVYWYRQLPEEGLKFMVYLQKENIIDESGMPKERFSAEFPKEGPSILRIQQVVRGDSAAYFCASSLTGAWYEQYFGPGTRLTVT.

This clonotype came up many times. The CDR3 is CSARGRVDTQYF. CDR3 coding DNA: TGCAGTGCTAGAGGGAGGGTGGATACGCAGTATTTT. V and J are TRBV20-1 and TRBJ2-3; D is perhaps TRBD2 (6 bases). The CDR3 sequence is 12 residues long. Per germline, CDR1 DFQATT and CDR2 SNEGSKA (reference sequence). Trimming removed 1 base from V and 6 bases from J, with 8 bases in between.

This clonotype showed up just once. The CDR3 is CASSPTGTVARGNTIYF. The DNA for the CDR3 is TGTGCCAGCAGCCCAACCGGGACAGTGGCTCGAGGAAACACCATATATTTT. The J gene is TRBJ1-3, the V gene TRBV7-2; 7 positions agree with TRBD1. This CDR3 has 17 residues. Germline values: CDR1 SGHTA, CDR2 FQGNSA. The junction had 14 bases not matched to a gene; V was cut back by 5 bases and J by 4 bases.

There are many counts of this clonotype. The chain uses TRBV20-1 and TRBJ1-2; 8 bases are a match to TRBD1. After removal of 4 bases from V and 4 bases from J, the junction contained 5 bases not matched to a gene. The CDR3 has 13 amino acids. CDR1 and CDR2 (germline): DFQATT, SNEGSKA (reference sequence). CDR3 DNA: TGCAGTGCTATCATCGGACAGGGCTATGGCTACACCTTC. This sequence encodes CSAIIGQGYGYTF.